This is a list of T cell receptor beta chains from one sample in a study of CD8+CD57+ T cells in acquired aplastic anemia. Each CDR3 protein gets one entry after TCRdb re-called the reads with MiXCR. The sample lists 200,000 to 250,000 distinct CDR3 sequences; 65% were seen once. Sequencing was carried out using sorted CD4+, CD8+, or CD8+CD57+ T cells (not recorded which) from PBMCs. The receptor set was obtained from a human donor with aplastic anemia. CDR3s include the opening cysteine and the closing phenylalanine or tryptophan. D genes are given only for firm matches. Clone size is shown for a subset of rows, as once, few, many or a class of expanded clone.

v_gene: TRBV15
j_gene: TRBJ1-3
d_gene: .
len: 14
abundance: few
CDR3aa: CATSSSGAGNTIYF
CDR3nt: TGTGCCACCAGCAGTTCAGGGGCTGGAAACACCATATATTTT

v_gene: TRBV24-1
j_gene: TRBJ1-6
d_gene: .
len: 14
abundance: .
CDR3aa: CATSDIGDNSPLHF
CDR3nt: TGTGCCACCAGTGATATAGGGGATAATTCACCCCTCCACTTT

v_gene: TRBV7-6
j_gene: TRBJ2-1
d_gene: .
len: 15
abundance: .
CDR3aa: CASSSLWYGDNEQFF
CDR3nt: TGTGCCAGCAGCTCCCTCTGGTATGGGGACAATGAGCAGTTCTTC

v_gene: TRBV7-6
j_gene: TRBJ2-3
d_gene: TRBD2
len: 14
abundance: .
CDR3aa: CASSLSGGGDTQYF
CDR3nt: TGTGCCAGCAGCTTATCGGGAGGCGGGGATACGCAGTATTTT

v_gene: TRBV24-1
j_gene: TRBJ2-5
d_gene: TRBD1
len: 13
abundance: many
CDR3aa: CATSAGGRETQYF
CDR3nt: TGTGCCACCAGCGCAGGGGGTCGGGAGACCCAGTACTTC

v_gene: TRBV24-1
j_gene: TRBJ2-2
d_gene: .
len: 15
abundance: .
CDR3aa: CATSAAGTNTGELFF
CDR3nt: TGTGCCACCAGTGCGGCGGGGACGAACACCGGGGAGCTGTTTTTT

v_gene: TRBV2
j_gene: TRBJ2-5
d_gene: TRBD2
len: 15
abundance: .
CDR3aa: CASGRGGGAPETQYF
CDR3nt: TGTGCCAGCGGGCGGGGCGGGGGGGCCCCAGAGACCCAGTACTTC

v_gene: TRBV11-2
j_gene: TRBJ2-3
d_gene: TRBD2
len: 19
abundance: .
CDR3aa: CASSLGLGLAGGRTDTQYF
CDR3nt: TGTGCCAGCAGCTTAGGACTCGGGCTAGCGGGGGGTCGGACAGATACGCAGTATTTT

v_gene: TRBV5-1
j_gene: TRBJ2-1
d_gene: TRBD2
len: 15
abundance: .
CDR3aa: CASSPGLAGGGGQFF
CDR3nt: TGCGCCAGCAGCCCGGGACTAGCGGGAGGAGGGGGGCAGTTCTTC

v_gene: TRBV7-9
j_gene: TRBJ1-1
d_gene: .
len: 16
abundance: .
CDR3aa: CASSSQLGGMTYEAFF
CDR3nt: TGTGCCAGCAGCTCACAGTTAGGGGGGATGACCTACGAAGCTTTCTTT

v_gene: TRBV7-9
j_gene: TRBJ1-4
d_gene: .
len: 19
abundance: many
CDR3aa: CASSLAGAHNPGANEKLFF
CDR3nt: TGTGCCAGCAGCCTAGCCGGGGCACACAATCCCGGGGCTAATGAAAAACTGTTTTTT

v_gene: TRBV2
j_gene: TRBJ2-1
d_gene: TRBD2
len: 17
abundance: .
CDR3aa: CASSGTGGLAGEDEQFF
CDR3nt: TGTGCCAGCAGTGGGACAGGGGGACTAGCGGGGGAGGATGAGCAGTTCTTC

v_gene: TRBV14
j_gene: TRBJ2-7
d_gene: TRBD2
len: 16
abundance: many
CDR3aa: CASSQAGGGSVYEQYF
CDR3nt: TGTGCCAGCAGCCAAGCTGGCGGGGGGTCCGTGTACGAGCAGTACTTC

v_gene: TRBV4-1
j_gene: TRBJ2-7
d_gene: .
len: 13
abundance: .
CDR3aa: CASSQERVHEQYF
CDR3nt: TGCGCCAGCAGCCAAGAGCGGGTCCACGAGCAGTACTTC

v_gene: TRBV6-5
j_gene: TRBJ1-6
d_gene: .
len: 14
abundance: .
CDR3aa: CASGVQGGNSPLHF
CDR3nt: TGTGCCAGCGGAGTACAGGGAGGGAATTCACCCCTCCACTTT

v_gene: TRBV2
j_gene: TRBJ1-2
d_gene: .
len: 12
abundance: .
CDR3aa: CASSEQDYGYTF
CDR3nt: TGTGCCAGCAGTGAACAGGACTATGGCTACACCTTC

v_gene: TRBV4-2
j_gene: TRBJ1-6
d_gene: TRBD1
len: 16
abundance: .
CDR3aa: CASSQDLGQINSPLHF
CDR3nt: TGTGCCAGCAGCCAAGATCTGGGACAGATCAATTCACCCCTCCACTTT

v_gene: TRBV9
j_gene: TRBJ1-1
d_gene: TRBD1
len: 17
abundance: .
CDR3aa: CASSVDPPGQLNTEAFF
CDR3nt: TGTGCCAGCAGCGTAGATCCACCGGGACAGTTGAACACTGAAGCTTTCTTT

v_gene: TRBV24-1
j_gene: TRBJ1-6
d_gene: .
len: 17
abundance: once
CDR3aa: CATVSRGRREANSPLHF
CDR3nt: TGTGCCACCGTCTCACGTGGGAGGAGAGAGGCAAATTCACCCCTCCACTTT

v_gene: TRBV10-3
j_gene: TRBJ1-5
d_gene: .
len: 14
abundance: .
CDR3aa: CAISRDGSNQPQHF
CDR3nt: TGTGCCATCAGTAGGGACGGTAGCAATCAGCCCCAGCATTTT

v_gene: TRBV20-1
j_gene: TRBJ1-2
d_gene: .
len: 15
abundance: .
CDR3aa: CSARDLAGFNYGYTF
CDR3nt: TGCAGTGCTAGAGATCTGGCAGGCTTTAACTATGGCTACACCTTC

v_gene: TRBV4-1
j_gene: TRBJ2-7
d_gene: TRBD1
len: 15
abundance: many
CDR3aa: CASSQDYRGSYEQYF
CDR3nt: TGCGCCAGCAGCCAAGACTACAGGGGATCCTACGAGCAGTACTTC

v_gene: TRBV7-9
j_gene: TRBJ2-7
d_gene: .
len: 14
abundance: few
CDR3aa: CASSLVASSYEQYF
CDR3nt: TGTGCCAGCAGCTTAGTGGCCAGCTCCTACGAGCAGTACTTC

v_gene: TRBV9
j_gene: TRBJ2-1
d_gene: .
len: 15
abundance: .
CDR3aa: CASSVGQSSYNEQFF
CDR3nt: TGTGCCAGCAGCGTTGGACAGAGCTCCTACAATGAGCAGTTCTTC

v_gene: TRBV14
j_gene: TRBJ2-7
d_gene: TRBD1
len: 15
abundance: .
CDR3aa: CASSDTGQGFYEQYF
CDR3nt: TGTGCCAGCAGCGACACGGGACAGGGCTTCTACGAGCAGTACTTC

v_gene: TRBV9
j_gene: TRBJ2-5
d_gene: .
len: 15
abundance: .
CDR3aa: CASSVGGVKGETQYF
CDR3nt: TGTGCCAGCAGCGTAGGAGGGGTTAAGGGAGAGACCCAGTACTTC

v_gene: TRBV3-1
j_gene: TRBJ2-2
d_gene: .
len: 17
abundance: few
CDR3aa: CASSQVTGVPNTGELFF
CDR3nt: TGTGCCAGCAGCCAAGTCACGGGGGTTCCGAACACCGGGGAGCTGTTTTTT

v_gene: TRBV24-1
j_gene: TRBJ2-5
d_gene: TRBD2
len: 12
abundance: .
CDR3aa: CATAGGIHEQYF
CDR3nt: TGTGCCACTGCGGGGGGGATCCATGAGCAGTACTTC

v_gene: TRBV20-1
j_gene: TRBJ2-5
d_gene: TRBD2
len: 15
abundance: .
CDR3aa: CSVRTSGGMGETQYF
CDR3nt: TGCAGTGTAAGGACTAGCGGCGGTATGGGAGAGACCCAGTACTTC

v_gene: TRBV9
j_gene: TRBJ2-1
d_gene: .
len: 13
abundance: .
CDR3aa: CASSVDWSDEQFF
CDR3nt: TGTGCCAGCAGCGTAGATTGGAGCGATGAGCAGTTCTTC

v_gene: TRBV5-1
j_gene: TRBJ2-1
d_gene: TRBD2
len: 17
abundance: .
CDR3aa: CASSRTGTSGGANEQFF
CDR3nt: TGCGCCAGCAGCCGTACCGGGACTAGCGGGGGGGCGAATGAGCAGTTCTTC

v_gene: TRBV7-2
j_gene: TRBJ2-2
d_gene: .
len: 14
abundance: many
CDR3aa: CASSGGPDTGELFF
CDR3nt: TGTGCCAGCAGCGGGGGGCCCGACACCGGGGAGCTGTTTTTT

v_gene: TRBV3-1
j_gene: TRBJ2-7
d_gene: TRBD1
len: 15
abundance: few
CDR3aa: CASSPTTGGMGEQYF
CDR3nt: TGTGCCAGCAGTCCGACGACAGGGGGCATGGGCGAGCAGTACTTC

v_gene: TRBV7-8
j_gene: TRBJ2-7
d_gene: .
len: 13
abundance: few
CDR3aa: CASSLFVGAEQYF
CDR3nt: TGTGCCAGCAGCTTATTCGTAGGGGCCGAGCAGTACTTC

v_gene: TRBV5-1
j_gene: TRBJ2-3
d_gene: TRBD1
len: 17
abundance: few
CDR3aa: CASSLATGVFGTDTQYF
CDR3nt: TGCGCCAGCAGCTTGGCGACAGGGGTTTTTGGCACAGATACGCAGTATTTT

v_gene: TRBV9
j_gene: TRBJ2-1
d_gene: .
len: 14
abundance: .
CDR3aa: CASSTGLLTNEQFF
CDR3nt: TGTGCCAGCAGCACAGGACTACTGACCAATGAGCAGTTCTTC

v_gene: TRBV29-1
j_gene: TRBJ2-7
d_gene: .
len: 12
abundance: .
CDR3aa: CSGSTGSYEQYF
CDR3nt: TGCAGCGGTAGCACAGGGTCCTACGAGCAGTACTTC

v_gene: TRBV11-2
j_gene: TRBJ1-2
d_gene: .
len: 13
abundance: .
CDR3aa: CASSGGDNYGYTF
CDR3nt: TGTGCCAGCAGTGGAGGGGATAACTATGGCTACACCTTC

v_gene: TRBV7-9
j_gene: TRBJ2-5
d_gene: .
len: 14
abundance: .
CDR3aa: CASSLGTAQETQYF
CDR3nt: TGTGCCAGCAGCTTAGGGACGGCTCAAGAGACCCAGTACTTC

v_gene: TRBV29-1
j_gene: TRBJ2-5
d_gene: .
len: 13
abundance: .
CDR3aa: CSGVTSTSETQYF
CDR3nt: TGCAGCGGGGTGACAAGTACTTCTGAGACCCAGTACTTC

v_gene: TRBV9
j_gene: TRBJ1-2
d_gene: .
len: 15
abundance: .
CDR3aa: CASSVGQGPNYGYTF
CDR3nt: TGTGCCAGCAGCGTAGGGCAGGGGCCGAACTATGGCTACACCTTC

v_gene: TRBV27
j_gene: TRBJ1-2
d_gene: .
len: 14
abundance: .
CDR3aa: CASRRDGLSDGYTF
CDR3nt: TGTGCCAGCAGACGGGACGGCCTTTCGGATGGCTACACCTTC